This T cell receptor beta chain was obtained from a study of blood T cell repertoires in COVID-19. About the study: The analysed material was cDNA or gDNA that came from T cells, B-cell-depleted T cells, or PBMCs.

Sequenced by immunoSEQ multiplex PCR; TCRdb stores in-frame clones only, minus some. The sample lists 36,000 or so clones; 90% were seen once. This clonotype was sampled from a human donor in a cohort sampled during active COVID-19. The source material was peripheral blood.

The CDR3 is CASSLNSNYGYTF. For the CDR3, the DNA is TGTGCCAGCAGCTTGAACTCTAACTATGGCTACACCTTC. The chain recombines TRBV5-6 with TRBJ1-2; no firm D call. In germline, CDR1 is SGHDT, CDR2 YYEEEE. The V end was cut by 1 base, the J end by 0 bases, with 4 bases between. CDR3 size: 13 residues.